This T cell receptor (beta chain) was captured in a study of T cells in tumors after PD-1 blockade (dated by TCRdb to between 2018 and 2021). As for the study more broadly: Prior checkpoint blockade, systemic immunosuppressant use, and recent radiotherapy or other anti-cancer therapy within 4 weeks were grounds for patient exclusion. Clinical response was assessed using RECIST version 1.1. An average of 113,528 TCR templates (range about 24,000-280,000) and fewer than 45,000 unique clonotypes was obtained for peripheral blood samples. Paired single-cell RNA and TCR sequencing was performed on site-matched tumors from BCC or SCC patients before and after anti-PD-1 therapy. While on anti-PD-1 treatment, some of the patients also continued taking daily vismodegib 150 mg. To compare clonotypes in blood versus tumor, bulk TCR sequencing was run on fewer than 12 peripheral blood samples drawn from about five patients. Pembrolizumab 200 mg every 3 weeks or cemiplimab 350 mg every 2 weeks was administered to patients. The research as a whole found: The source of novel T cell clones was not identified and could include lymphoid organs or rare unexpanded clones within the tumor or its periphery. Around 45% of tumor TCR clonotypes were detected in blood, and some novel exhausted tumor clones were observed in pre-treatment blood, which was taken as suggesting peripheral recruitment.

On this clone itself: Its antigen target is currently unknown. Base qualities were left out, and no much larger clone turns up one base away.

Deep TCRbeta sequencing was performed with the immunoSEQ platform. The study's own analysis went as follows. For further analysis, only productive rearrangements were exported out of the immunoSEQ Analyzer. T cell phenotypes were assigned to bulk TCRbeta clonotypes by matching to single-cell RNA+TCR-seq clones sharing the same TCRbeta sequence. Clone enrichment in tumor was computed as tumor frequency divided by PBMC frequency from bulk TCR sequencing. GLIPH was used to group TCRs into specificity groups, clusters of distinct TCRs likely recognizing common antigens via shared CDR3 motifs. The clones in this table, taken by TCRdb from immuneACCESS, are in-frame only. Not every clone is retained; where verified, under half of the shortfall comes from an unresolved V gene, and the cause of the rest is unknown. V and J calls and clone size are as listed in that table; D and trimming were resolved from the DNA. The sample data list approximately 63,000 clones, and less than 85% of these were observed just once. The ten largest clones take up about 4.8% of the sample.

The time point label, read with the paper, signifies: after anti-PD-1 therapy. For bulk TCRbeta sequencing, genomic DNA was extracted from tumor biopsies or peripheral blood, and input amounts ranged from roughly 600 ng to 6,500 ng. All patients had histologically proven advanced or metastatic basal or squamous cell carcinoma and were poor candidates for surgical resection. The basal cell carcinoma cohort comprised more than 10 patients, of whom 8 or 9 had bulk tumor TCR sequencing. CDR1 and CDR2 were assigned from the germline V gene as MNHNS and SASEGT. Reading from cysteine to phenylalanine, the CDR3 counts 14 amino acids. Only CDR3 DNA remains: 42 bases, in frame from the first base. V is pared back by 3 bases and J by 6 bases, with 13 bases lying between the germline termini.

The input for sequencing was PBMCs, taken after anti-PD-1 treatment. The sequence was collected from a human donor with basal cell carcinoma. The sequence links TRBV6-1 to TRBJ2-3; the D segment could be TRBD2, given 6 matching bases. This receptor carries the CDR3 CASSDRDSEDTQYF. The base sequence is TGTGCCAGCAGTGACAGGGACTCCGAGGATACGCAGTATTTT.